This T cell receptor (beta chain) was captured in a study of STAT5B mutations in CD4+ large granular lymphocyte leukemia. Per the authors' pipeline: The detection floor for productive clonotype frequency was 2.59 x 10-5. Profiling relied on immunoSEQ multiplex PCR, and the TCRdb table lists in-frame clones only, not all of them. V and J calls and clone size are as listed in that table; D and trimming were resolved from the DNA. Among tens of thousands of clones, roughly 80% were seen once, and the ten largest hold nearly 4.5%. Per the germline V gene, CDR1 is SGHTA and CDR2 is FQGNSA. This CDR3 has 16 residues. Trimming shortened V by 1 base and J by 1 base, and 13 bases separated the two germline ends.

The sequencing input was CD4+ T cells from blood buffy coats. This clonotype was sampled from a human donor in good health. The rearrangement uses TRBV7-2 and TRBJ2-5; possible D gene TRBD1, 6 bases. The CDR3 reads CASSLVSGVTQETQYF. CDR3 nucleotides: TGTGCCAGCAGCTTAGTGTCAGGGGTAACCCAAGAGACCCAGTACTTC. The entire variable domain, with the rest obtained from reference TRBV7-2 and TRBJ2-5, is as follows: GAGVSQSPSNKVTEKGKDVELRCDPISGHTALYWYRQSLGQGLEFLIYFQGNSAPDKSGLPSDRFSAERTGGSVSTLTIQRTQQEDSAVYLCASSLVSGVTQETQYFGPGTRLLVL.